One sample yielded the 14 T cell receptor beta chains listed below, sequenced in a study of early T cells in non-severe SARS-CoV-2 infection. From the 5' RACE reads, TCRdb called clonotypes with MiXCR, one entry per CDR3 protein. The sample contains approximately 73,000 distinct CDR3 sequences, around 13% of which appear only once. Sequencing was done on a sample of whole blood. The receptors were sampled from an adult who was a healthcare worker with PCR-confirmed SARS-CoV-2 infection or an uninfected control (not recorded which).

The DNA for the CDR3 is TGCAGTGGCAGAGGTGGAAATAAGAACACTGAAGCTTTCTTT. This sequence encodes CSGRGGNKNTEAFF. This rearrangement joins TRBV20-1 to TRBJ1-1, with D unresolved. This CDR3 region has 14 residues. Trimming shortened V by 7 bases and J by 1 base, and 16 bases separated the two germline ends. CDR1 and CDR2 from the germline V gene are DFQATT and SNEGSKA (reference sequence).

This clonotype was detected a few times. The rearrangement links TRBV7-9 to TRBJ2-5; D gene ambiguous. V lost 5 bases and J 1 base, leaving 11 bases between the germline ends. The CDR3 extends over 14 amino acids. Germline V CDR1 and CDR2: SEHNR, FQNEAQ (reference sequence). This chain's CDR3 is CASSDSDSQETQYF. CDR3 nucleotides: TGTGCCAGCAGCGACTCCGACTCCCAAGAGACCCAGTACTTC.

This chain joins TRBV12-3 or TRBV12-4 and TRBJ1-2; TRBD1 might be the D (5 bases). This CDR3 has 15 amino acids. The V end was cut by 10 bases, the J end by 5 bases, with 23 bases between. The CDR3 sequence: CAIEWARDRSYGYTF. CDR3 DNA sequence: TGTGCCATTGAGTGGGCCCGGGACCGATCTTATGGCTACACCTTC.

The gene calls are TRBV20-1 and TRBJ2-7; D is unclear. This CDR3 spans 14 amino acids. CDR1 is DFQATT and CDR2 is SNEGSKA in the germline V gene (reference sequence). V was pared by 1 base and J by 4 bases, with 14 bases between. CDR3 protein: CSARALISGYEQYF. CDR3 DNA: TGCAGTGCTAGAGCACTTATATCCGGATACGAGCAGTACTTC.

Many counts were recorded for this clonotype. The gene calls are TRBV5-4 and TRBJ1-2; 9 bases line up with TRBD1. V lost 0 bases, J lost 1 base, and 4 bases stayed unmatched. Germline CDR1 is SGHNT and CDR2 is YYREEE (reference sequence). The CDR3 length is 16 residues. The DNA for the CDR3 is TGTGCCAGCAGCTTGGCCCGGACAGGGGATAACTATGGCTACACCTTC. Residues: CASSLARTGDNYGYTF.

A few counts support this clonotype. The chain is built from TRBV29-1 and TRBJ1-2; 7 nucleotides agree with TRBD1. Germline V CDR1 and CDR2: SQVTM, ANQGSEA. The CDR3 is made up of 15 amino acids. V lost 0 bases, J lost 1 base, and 5 bases stayed unmatched. The CDR3 nucleotides are TGCAGCGTTGAAGAGGACAGGCTTTTTAACTATGGCTACACCTTC. It translates to CSVEEDRLFNYGYTF. Full variable domain (missing parts from reference TRBV29-1 and TRBJ1-2): SAVISQKPSRDICQRGTSLTIQCQVDSQVTMMFWYRQQPGQSLTLIATANQGSEATYESGFVIDKFPISRPNLTFSTLTVSNMSPEDSSIYLCSVEEDRLFNYGYTFGSGTRLTVV.

This clonotype appeared a single time. This chain joins TRBV7-2 and TRBJ2-7; no reliable D call. This CDR3 has 14 amino acids. V gave up 1 base and J gave up 0 bases, with 7 bases separating them. From germline, CDR1 is SGHTA and CDR2 FQGNSA. CDR3 region: CASSLGVISYEQYF. In nucleotides, the CDR3 is TGTGCCAGCAGCTTAGGGGTTATCTCCTACGAGCAGTACTTC.

The chain recombines TRBV29-1 with TRBJ2-3, with 13 positions matching TRBD2. Germline V gene data show CDR1 as SQVTM and CDR2 as ANQGSEA. The CDR3 spans 15 residues. J gave up 2 bases and V 5 bases, and 4 bases lay outside the gene matches. CDR3 DNA: TGCAGCGTTCTAGGACTAGCGGGGGTCACAGATACGCAGTATTTT. Translation gives CSVLGLAGVTDTQYF.

This clonotype has at least ten counts. The chain is built from TRBV2 and TRBJ1-5; possibly TRBD1 for D (6 bases). From germline, CDR1 is SNHLY and CDR2 FYNNEI. The V end was cut by 6 bases, the J end by 1 base, with 19 bases between. The CDR3 runs to 17 residues. Here the CDR3 reads CASSVRRRTESNQPQHF. For the CDR3, the DNA is TGTGCCAGCAGCGTTCGTAGAAGGACAGAGAGCAATCAGCCCCAGCATTTT.

In its sample, this clonotype was seen a few times. The chain's CDR3 is CASSSQLSYEQYF. CDR3 sequence (DNA): TGTGCCAGCAGTTCGCAACTTTCCTACGAGCAGTACTTC. The chain carries TRBV28 and TRBJ2-7; D ambiguous. The CDR3 spans 13 residues. The germline CDR1 and CDR2 sequences are MDHEN and SYDVKM. Trimming shortened V by 4 bases and J by 1 base, and 8 bases separated the two germline ends.

This clonotype appeared a few times. The chain links TRBV7-2 to TRBJ2-4; D gene uncertain. The CDR3 sequence is 14 residues long. V dropped 3 bases and J dropped 4 bases, with 10 bases sitting between them. Germline loops: CDR1 SGHTA, CDR2 FQGNSA. CDR3 amino acids: CASSLASGKNIQYF. In DNA, the CDR3 is TGTGCCAGCAGCTTGGCGAGTGGGAAAAACATTCAGTACTTC. Full variable domain (missing parts from reference TRBV7-2 and TRBJ2-4): GAGVSQSPSNKVTEKGKDVELRCDPISGHTALYWYRQSLGQGLEFLIYFQGNSAPDKSGLPSDRFSAERTGGSVSTLTIQRTQQEDSAVYLCASSLASGKNIQYFGAGTRLSVL.

About this clonotype itself: This sequence may be a read error, since a much larger clone differs from it by one base. The V and J genes are TRBV7-9 and TRBJ1-1, with a weak D call TRBD1 (5 bases). CDR1 and CDR2 from the germline V gene are SEHNR and FQNEAQ (reference sequence). The CDR3 spans 13 residues. The V end was cut by 5 bases, the J end by 6 bases, with 13 bases between. As DNA, the CDR3 is TGTGCCAGCAGCGGAAAACAGGCGGCTGAAGCTTTCTTT. Its protein product is CASSGKQAAEAFF.

This clonotype has a handful of counts. The chain carries TRBV6-5 and TRBJ2-3; D is ambiguous. CDR1 is MNHEY, CDR2 SVGAGI, per germline. This CDR3 has 13 amino acids. V was shortened by 6 bases and J by 4 bases, with 11 bases between the two germline ends. CDR3 residues: CASRTPEADTQYF. In DNA, the CDR3 is TGTGCCAGCAGGACCCCTGAGGCAGATACGCAGTATTTT.

A few counts support this clonotype. The gene calls are TRBV6-5 and TRBJ2-7; 9 bases align to TRBD1. The V gene's germline CDR1 is MNHEY and CDR2 SVGAGI. This CDR3 comprises 16 residues. With 0 bases clipped from V and 6 bases from J, the junction kept 9 bases outside the gene matches. CDR3 bases: TGTGCCAGCAGTTACTCGAGGTACAGGGGGCGCTTCGAGCAGTACTTC. As protein: CASSYSRYRGRFEQYF.